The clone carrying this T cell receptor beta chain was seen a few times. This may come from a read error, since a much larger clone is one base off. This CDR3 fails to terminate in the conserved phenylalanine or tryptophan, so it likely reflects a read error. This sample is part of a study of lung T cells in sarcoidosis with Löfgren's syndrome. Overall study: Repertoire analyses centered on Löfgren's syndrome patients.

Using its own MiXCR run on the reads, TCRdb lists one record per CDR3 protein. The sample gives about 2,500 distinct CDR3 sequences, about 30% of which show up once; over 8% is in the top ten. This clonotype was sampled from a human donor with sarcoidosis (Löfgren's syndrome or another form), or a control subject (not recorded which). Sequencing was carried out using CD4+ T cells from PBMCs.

CDR3 bases: TGTGCCAGCACCTCGACAGGGGTGAACACTGAAGCTTTCCTT. Translating gives CASTSTGVNTEAFL. The chain is built from TRBV12-3 or TRBV12-4 and TRBJ1-1; TRBD1 agrees at 8 bases. The V gene end was trimmed by 7 bases and the J gene end by 0 bases; junction bases not matched to a gene: 4. The CDR3 extends over 14 amino acids.